The rows below give T cell receptor beta chains drawn from one sample of a study of blood T cell repertoires in COVID-19. This table comes from immunoSEQ multiplex PCR, and its TCRdb copy is limited to in-frame clones, with some not included. There are about 240,000 clones in the sample; more than 70% occur only once, and 10% to 15% lies in the top ten. The sample comprised peripheral blood. These receptors were taken from an elderly man with acute or convalescent COVID-19. The CDR3 runs from the conserved cysteine through the conserved F or W. A D gene is named only where the DNA matches it firmly. Some rows have no size entry. The others give once, few or many, or a class for an expanded clone.

j_gene: TRBJ2-5
d_gene: .
v_gene: TRBV7-2
abundance: .
CDR3aa: CASSLSLTTQYF
CDR3nt: TGTGCCAGCAGCTTGAGCCTTACGACCCAGTACTTC

j_gene: TRBJ2-7
d_gene: TRBD1
v_gene: TRBV28
abundance: .
CDR3aa: CASSLGTVYEQYF
CDR3nt: TGTGCCAGCAGTTTAGGGACAGTCTACGAGCAGTACTTC

j_gene: TRBJ1-1
d_gene: .
v_gene: TRBV2
abundance: .
CDR3aa: CASSERRSDYTEAFF
CDR3nt: TGTGCCAGCAGTGAAAGGAGGTCGGACTACACTGAAGCTTTCTTT

j_gene: TRBJ2-2
d_gene: .
v_gene: TRBV4-1
abundance: .
CDR3aa: CASSQSLPNTGELFF
CDR3nt: TGCGCCAGCAGCCAAAGCCTCCCAAACACCGGGGAGCTGTTTTTT

j_gene: TRBJ2-7
d_gene: .
v_gene: TRBV7-3
abundance: .
CDR3aa: CASSLGLSTDEQYF
CDR3nt: TGTGCCAGCAGCTTGGGACTTTCCACAGACGAGCAGTACTTC

j_gene: TRBJ2-7
d_gene: TRBD1
v_gene: TRBV6-2/TRBV6-3
abundance: .
CDR3aa: CASSWTGGSYEQYF
CDR3nt: TGTGCCAGCAGTTGGACAGGGGGCAGTTACGAGCAGTACTTC

j_gene: TRBJ2-3
d_gene: .
v_gene: TRBV20-1
abundance: .
CDR3aa: CSARVTDTQYF
CDR3nt: TGCAGTGCTAGAGTAACAGATACGCAGTATTTT

j_gene: TRBJ1-1
d_gene: .
v_gene: TRBV6-5
abundance: .
CDR3aa: CASRYGGTLNTEAFF
CDR3nt: TGTGCCAGCAGGTACGGGGGGACCCTGAACACTGAAGCTTTCTTT

j_gene: TRBJ2-5
d_gene: .
v_gene: TRBV29-1
abundance: .
CDR3aa: CSVISRNQETQYF
CDR3nt: TGCAGCGTTATATCGAGGAATCAAGAGACCCAGTACTTC

j_gene: TRBJ2-7
d_gene: TRBD1
v_gene: TRBV18
abundance: many
CDR3aa: CASSPSGGYEQYF
CDR3nt: TGTGCCAGCTCACCATCAGGGGGTTACGAGCAGTACTTC

j_gene: TRBJ2-7
d_gene: .
v_gene: TRBV28
abundance: .
CDR3aa: CASSLSTPGSYEQYF
CDR3nt: TGTGCCAGCAGTTTAAGCACCCCGGGTTCCTACGAGCAGTACTTC

j_gene: TRBJ2-5
d_gene: .
v_gene: TRBV18
abundance: .
CDR3aa: CASSPPRQPETQYF
CDR3nt: TGTGCCAGCTCACCACCGAGGCAGCCGGAGACCCAGTACTTC

j_gene: TRBJ2-3
d_gene: TRBD2
v_gene: TRBV7-9
abundance: .
CDR3aa: CASSLGGTLGTDTQYF
CDR3nt: TGTGCCAGCAGTCTCGGGGGGACCCTTGGCACAGATACGCAGTATTTT

j_gene: TRBJ1-1
d_gene: TRBD1
v_gene: TRBV6-5
abundance: .
CDR3aa: CASKRTGGFNTEAFF
CDR3nt: TGTGCCAGCAAAAGAACAGGGGGTTTTAACACTGAAGCTTTCTTT

j_gene: TRBJ1-2
d_gene: .
v_gene: TRBV18
abundance: .
CDR3aa: CASSPGFRTSFTGDGYTF
CDR3nt: TGTGCCAGCTCACCAGGGTTTCGGACATCCTTCACTGGGGATGGCTACACCTTC

j_gene: TRBJ1-1
d_gene: TRBD1
v_gene: TRBV27
abundance: once
CDR3aa: CASSSRQGVEAFF
CDR3nt: TGTGCCAGCAGTTCAAGACAGGGGGTAGAAGCTTTCTTT

j_gene: TRBJ1-1
d_gene: TRBD1
v_gene: TRBV3-1/TRBV3-2
abundance: .
CDR3aa: CASSLDRYTEAFF
CDR3nt: TGTGCCAGCAGCTTGGACAGGTACACTGAAGCTTTCTTT

j_gene: TRBJ2-1
d_gene: .
v_gene: TRBV12-3/TRBV12-4
abundance: .
CDR3aa: CASSILRGGEQFF
CDR3nt: TGTGCCAGCAGTATACTAAGGGGTGGTGAGCAGTTCTTC

j_gene: TRBJ1-5
d_gene: .
v_gene: TRBV6-5
abundance: once
CDR3aa: CASPRDSNQPQHF
CDR3nt: TGTGCCTCGCCCAGGGATAGCAATCAGCCCCAGCATTTT

j_gene: TRBJ1-5
d_gene: .
v_gene: TRBV5-6
abundance: .
CDR3aa: CASSLRGNGNQPQHF
CDR3nt: TGTGCCAGCAGCCTCCGGGGGAACGGCAATCAGCCCCAGCATTTT

j_gene: TRBJ2-7
d_gene: TRBD1
v_gene: TRBV7-2
abundance: .
CDR3aa: CASSSGQGGGRVEQYF
CDR3nt: TGTGCCAGCAGCTCGGGACAGGGTGGGGGAAGGGTCGAGCAGTACTTC

j_gene: TRBJ1-2
d_gene: .
v_gene: TRBV6-5
abundance: .
CDR3aa: CASRTVDSVYGYTF
CDR3nt: TGTGCCAGCCGCACCGTGGACAGCGTCTATGGCTACACCTTC

j_gene: TRBJ1-1
d_gene: TRBD1
v_gene: TRBV5-1
abundance: .
CDR3aa: CASSSIGQAVEAFF
CDR3nt: TGCGCCAGCAGCTCGATAGGACAGGCTGTTGAAGCTTTCTTT

j_gene: TRBJ2-2
d_gene: TRBD1
v_gene: TRBV18
abundance: .
CDR3aa: CASSRRDSVPGELFF
CDR3nt: TGTGCCAGCTCACGCCGGGACAGCGTCCCCGGGGAGCTGTTTTTT

j_gene: TRBJ1-5
d_gene: .
v_gene: TRBV28
abundance: .
CDR3aa: CASSLWQGGQPQHF
CDR3nt: TGTGCCAGCAGTTTGTGGCAGGGTGGGCAGCCCCAGCATTTT

j_gene: TRBJ2-5
d_gene: TRBD1
v_gene: TRBV5-1
abundance: .
CDR3aa: CASSLGDSPSAETQYF
CDR3nt: TGCGCCAGCAGCTTAGGGGACAGCCCCTCCGCGGAGACCCAGTACTTC

j_gene: TRBJ2-2
d_gene: TRBD1
v_gene: TRBV7-8
abundance: few
CDR3aa: CASSTRTGNTGELFF
CDR3nt: TGTGCCAGCAGCACGCGGACAGGGAACACCGGGGAGCTGTTTTTT

j_gene: TRBJ2-2
d_gene: .
v_gene: TRBV5-1
abundance: .
CDR3aa: CASSLEALNTGELFF
CDR3nt: TGCGCCAGCAGCTTGGAAGCGCTGAACACCGGGGAGCTGTTTTTT

j_gene: TRBJ2-1
d_gene: TRBD2
v_gene: TRBV6-6
abundance: once
CDR3aa: CASRTSGRRNEQFF
CDR3nt: TGTGCCAGCAGGACTAGCGGGAGGAGGAATGAGCAGTTCTTC

j_gene: TRBJ2-5
d_gene: TRBD2
v_gene: TRBV7-8
abundance: .
CDR3aa: CASSSPRGGRLFQETQYF
CDR3nt: TGTGCCAGCAGCTCGCCCCGCGGGGGGAGGCTCTTCCAAGAGACCCAGTACTTC

j_gene: TRBJ2-5
d_gene: TRBD1
v_gene: TRBV6-5
abundance: once
CDR3aa: CASIRGPVKETQYF
CDR3nt: TGTGCCAGCATCAGGGGGCCTGTAAAAGAGACCCAGTACTTC

j_gene: TRBJ1-2
d_gene: TRBD1
v_gene: TRBV4-2
abundance: .
CDR3aa: CASSQEGQVSYGYTF
CDR3nt: TGTGCCAGCAGCCAAGAAGGACAGGTGAGCTATGGCTACACCTTC

j_gene: TRBJ1-4
d_gene: .
v_gene: TRBV2
abundance: once
CDR3aa: CASTQGAVNEKLFF
CDR3nt: TGTGCCAGCACCCAAGGGGCCGTTAATGAAAAACTGTTTTTT

j_gene: TRBJ1-1
d_gene: .
v_gene: TRBV7-2
abundance: .
CDR3aa: CASSSQVNTEAFF
CDR3nt: TGTGCCAGCAGCTCACAGGTGAACACTGAAGCTTTCTTT

j_gene: TRBJ2-1
d_gene: .
v_gene: TRBV7-2
abundance: few
CDR3aa: CASSAQGYEQFF
CDR3nt: TGTGCCAGCAGCGCCCAGGGGTACGAGCAGTTCTTC

j_gene: TRBJ2-5
d_gene: TRBD2
v_gene: TRBV2
abundance: .
CDR3aa: CASTPAGGTSGTQYF
CDR3nt: TGTGCCAGCACTCCAGCGGGGGGTACCTCGGGGACCCAGTACTTC

j_gene: TRBJ2-2
d_gene: .
v_gene: TRBV7-3
abundance: few
CDR3aa: CASSSSRNTGELFF
CDR3nt: TGTGCCAGCAGCTCGTCTAGGAACACCGGGGAGCTGTTTTTT

j_gene: TRBJ2-1
d_gene: .
v_gene: TRBV11-3
abundance: .
CDR3aa: CASSLDRASSQFF
CDR3nt: TGTGCCAGCAGCTTAGATAGAGCTAGTTCGCAGTTCTTC

j_gene: TRBJ1-1
d_gene: TRBD1
v_gene: TRBV7-3
abundance: .
CDR3aa: CASSLTGYNTEAFF
CDR3nt: TGTGCCAGCAGCTTGACAGGGTATAATACTGAAGCTTTCTTT

j_gene: TRBJ1-2
d_gene: .
v_gene: TRBV7-2
abundance: .
CDR3aa: CASSLPDRFYGYTF
CDR3nt: TGTGCCAGCAGCCTACCTGACAGGTTCTATGGCTACACCTTC

j_gene: TRBJ1-4
d_gene: TRBD1
v_gene: TRBV28
abundance: .
CDR3aa: CASSLTGVGEKLFF
CDR3nt: TGTGCCAGCAGTCTGACAGGGGTAGGTGAAAAACTGTTTTTT

j_gene: TRBJ2-7
d_gene: .
v_gene: TRBV3-1/TRBV3-2
abundance: .
CDR3aa: CASSHRIRVSYEQYF
CDR3nt: TGTGCCAGCAGCCACCGAATCAGGGTATCCTACGAGCAGTACTTC

j_gene: TRBJ2-5
d_gene: .
v_gene: TRBV10-2
abundance: .
CDR3aa: CASRTGTFQETQYF
CDR3nt: TGCGCCAGCAGGACAGGGACTTTTCAAGAGACCCAGTACTTC

j_gene: TRBJ1-6
d_gene: .
v_gene: TRBV28
abundance: .
CDR3aa: CASRAGRTYNSPLHF
CDR3nt: TGTGCCAGCAGGGCAGGGCGCACCTATAATTCACCCCTCCACTTT